This note documents a single T cell receptor beta chain sequence. The V gene's germline CDR1 is LNHNV and CDR2 YYDKDF (reference sequence). The CDR3 is made up of 15 amino acids. Between the trimmed V and J ends, which lost 4 bases and 5 bases, there was a span of 14 bases. The data originate from a study of blood T cell repertoires in COVID-19. TCRdb keeps only in-frame clones here, not all; method: immunoSEQ multiplex PCR. The table has tens of thousands of clones, 75% to 90% seen once. The genes are TRBV15 and TRBJ1-4; D unclear. Input material: peripheral blood. This TCR derives from an older man with acute or convalescent COVID-19. CDR3 protein: CATSKDNGENEKLFF. CDR3 DNA: TGTGCCACCAGCAAAGACAACGGGGAAAATGAAAAACTGTTTTTT.